These T cell receptor beta chains were read from a single sample in a study of yellow fever vaccine responses in identical twins. In TCRdb, the RT-PCR reads were re-called with MiXCR into one record per CDR3 protein. Of roughly 3,600 distinct CDR3 sequences listed, 70% to 85% are singletons. The sequences come from T cells from blood (PBMCs), unsorted or a sorted subset (not recorded which), collected before or after yellow fever vaccination (not recorded which). The receptors shown here come from a woman younger than 30 who received the yellow fever vaccine. CDR3s include the opening cysteine and the closing phenylalanine or tryptophan. D genes are given only for firm matches. Only part of the rows carry a size: once, few, many, or a class if the clone is expanded.

j_call	clone_size	d_call	v_call	cdr3_aa	cdr3_nt
TRBJ2-7	-	-	TRBV23-1	CASSQRFILGCHEQYF	TGCGCCAGCAGTCAGAGGTTTATTTTAGGGTGCCACGAGCAGTACTTC
TRBJ2-1	-	TRBD2	TRBV13	CASSTFSAGGLSHEQFF	TGTGCCAGCAGCACGTTCTCAGCGGGAGGGCTGAGTCATGAGCAGTTCTTC
TRBJ1-2	-	-	TRBV12-3/TRBV12-4	CASAGNYGYTF	TGTGCCAGCGCAGGGAACTATGGCTACACCTTC
TRBJ2-7	once	TRBD2	TRBV7-9	CASSYGGGVSYEQYF	TGTGCCAGCTCCTATGGGGGGGGGGTTTCCTACGAGCAGTACTTC
TRBJ2-7	-	-	TRBV20-1	CSASLSPSGHEQYF	TGCAGTGCTAGTCTCTCGCCTTCTGGGCACGAGCAGTACTTC
TRBJ2-3	-	TRBD1	TRBV14	CASSPDRGYTDTQYF	TGTGCCAGCAGCCCCGACAGGGGATACACAGATACGCAGTATTTT
TRBJ2-7	few	-	TRBV11-3	CASSSGSSYEQYF	TGTGCCAGCAGCTCAGGGAGCTCCTACGAGCAGTACTTC
TRBJ2-3	few	-	TRBV6-1	CASSEQGDTDTQYF	TGTGCCAGCAGTGAACAGGGCGACACAGATACGCAGTATTTT
TRBJ2-1	-	TRBD2	TRBV13	CASSFTLAGGGGYNEQFF	TGTGCCAGCAGCTTTACACTAGCGGGAGGAGGTGGGTACAATGAGCAGTTCTTC
TRBJ2-4	-	-	TRBV20-1	CSAPDFQLAKNIQYF	TGCAGTGCTCCGGACTTCCAGCTAGCCAAAAACATTCAGTACTTC
TRBJ2-7	-	-	TRBV29-1	CSKSGREQYF	TGCAGCAAAAGCGGTCGCGAGCAGTACTTC
TRBJ1-1	once	-	TRBV20-1	CSAKTGDTEAFF	TGCAGTGCGAAGACCGGGGACACTGAAGCTTTCTTT
TRBJ2-7	-	TRBD2	TRBV20-1	CSATTVPAGLAGGEQYF	TGCAGTGCCACAACTGTACCCGCGGGACTAGCGGGAGGCGAGCAGTACTTC
TRBJ2-5	-	-	TRBV7-6	CASSLGEQGRQETQYF	TGTGCCAGCAGCTTAGGGGAGCAGGGGAGACAAGAGACCCAGTACTTC
TRBJ1-1	-	-	TRBV20-1	CSAQPRTVEAFF	TGCAGTGCCCAGCCGCGTACAGTTGAAGCTTTCTTT
TRBJ2-1	-	-	TRBV11-3	CASSLNPGVRLYEQFF	TGTGCCAGCAGCTTAAATCCAGGGGTAAGATTGTATGAGCAGTTCTTC
TRBJ1-2	once	-	TRBV10-3	CAISDGGRTNYGYTF	TGTGCCATCAGTGATGGCGGACGAACTAACTATGGCTACACCTTC
TRBJ2-5	-	-	TRBV7-3	CANSLLGGEETQYF	TGTGCCAACAGCTTACTTGGGGGAGAAGAGACCCAGTACTTC
TRBJ2-1	-	-	TRBV11-3	CASNLRSGLATHNEQFF	TGTGCCAGCAATCTAAGGTCGGGGCTAGCCACCCACAATGAGCAGTTCTTC
TRBJ2-6	-	-	TRBV2	CASSESPSGANVLTF	TGTGCCAGCAGTGAATCCCCCTCTGGGGCCAACGTCCTGACTTTC
TRBJ2-1	-	TRBD2	TRBV11-3	CASSLGPATSDLNEQFF	TGTGCCAGCAGCTTAGGCCCGGCGACTAGCGATTTGAATGAGCAGTTCTTC
TRBJ2-5	-	-	TRBV23-1	CASSQTGRETQYF	TGCGCCAGCAGTCAAACAGGGAGAGAGACCCAGTACTTC
TRBJ2-2	-	TRBD1	TRBV29-1	CSVEAGQGADTGELFF	TGCAGCGTTGAAGCCGGACAGGGGGCCGACACCGGGGAGCTGTTTTTT
TRBJ2-7	-	TRBD1	TRBV11-1	CANSLRDRPYEQYF	TGTGCCAACAGCCTCCGGGACAGGCCCTACGAGCAGTACTTC
TRBJ2-1	-	-	TRBV29-1	CSVEGGGSSYNEQFF	TGCAGCGTTGAGGGTGGTGGGAGCTCCTACAATGAGCAGTTCTTC
TRBJ2-2	-	-	TRBV11-1	CASSLSSSVGTGELFF	TGTGCCAGCAGCTTAAGCAGCTCGGTAGGCACCGGGGAGCTGTTTTTT
TRBJ1-5	-	-	TRBV5-6	CASSLGGHNQPQHF	TGTGCCAGCAGCTTGGGTGGGCACAATCAGCCCCAGCATTTT
TRBJ2-7	-	-	TRBV20-1	CSAREREGYYEQYF	TGCAGTGCTAGAGAACGGGAAGGGTACTACGAGCAGTACTTC
TRBJ1-1	-	-	TRBV2	CASRGIEAFF	TGTGCCAGCAGGGGGATTGAAGCTTTCTTT
TRBJ1-2	once	-	TRBV7-9	CASTNGPNGYTF	TGTGCCAGCACCAACGGGCCTAATGGCTACACCTTC
TRBJ2-7	-	-	TRBV12-3/TRBV12-4	CASSFRGAADLVYEQYF	TGTGCCAGCAGTTTTAGAGGGGCCGCGGATCTTGTCTACGAGCAGTACTTC
TRBJ2-1	-	TRBD1	TRBV29-1	CSTPRDRTNNEQFF	TGCAGCACCCCCCGGGACAGGACCAACAATGAGCAGTTCTTC
TRBJ1-2	once	-	TRBV11-2	CASSLDRVFNYGYTF	TGTGCCAGCAGCTTAGATCGGGTATTTAACTATGGCTACACCTTC